A single T cell receptor beta chain is shown here with its context. Antigen: not known. This sample was taken from a study of blood T cells in healthy people across ages. Between the trimmed V and J ends, which lost 8 bases and 2 bases, there was a span of 12 bases. From germline, CDR1 is SEHNR and CDR2 FQNEAQ (reference sequence). The CDR3 totals 13 residues. Total RNA extraction produced at least 5 micrograms (per sample) for the study. Through a sample-barcoded 5' primer and a J-beta primer mix, a second PCR was run for about 6 to 12 cycles. TCRdb processed the 5' RACE reads anew with MiXCR; each CDR3 protein has one entry. The data hold almost 1 million distinct CDR3 sequences, with roughly half observed a single time. Findings and limits, study-wide: PBMCs were not sorted, which prevented a conclusive comparison of naive versus antigen-experienced cells. One million T cells yielded diversity estimates that were considered underestimates. Naive T cell percentage by flow cytometry tracked strongly with beta diversity.

This chain connects TRBV7-9 to TRBJ2-5, with a tentative D call TRBD1 (5 bases). Sequencing was done on a sample of blood. This clonotype was sampled from a woman aged 55-70 years in good health. In DNA form, the CDR3 reads TGTGCCAGCGTCGAAGGGGCGCAAGAGACCCAGTACTTC. Its protein product is CASVEGAQETQYF. The full variable domain, completed using reference TRBV7-9 and TRBJ2-5, is DTGVSQNPRHKITKRGQNVTFRCDPISEHNRLYWYRQTLGQGPEFLTYFQNEAQLEKSRLLSDRFSAERPKGSFSTLEIQRTEQGDSAMYLCASVEGAQETQYFGPGTRLLVL.